Sequencing of this T cell receptor (beta chain) was carried out in a study of T cell clusters in autoimmune cytopenias. Study context: Per sample, median TRB depth was approximately 47,000 reads, yielding a median 2,350 distinct clonotypes.

TRB was amplified by touch-down multiplex PCR, primer pools A and B combined. With the multiplex PCR reads reprocessed, TCRdb shows one record per CDR3 protein and no DNA. The sample totals 8,800 or so distinct CDR3 sequences. In germline, CDR1 is DFQATT, CDR2 SNEGSKA (reference sequence). The CDR3 sequence is 12 residues long. Details on this clonotype: The antigen remains unidentified.

Study-level results: The T cell clusters were defined only in silico, without experimental functional validation.

TRB amplification used 200 to 250 ng of peripheral blood genomic DNA. This receptor was identified in a human donor with an autoimmune cytopenia or autoimmune hepatitis (not recorded which). The chain recombines TRBV20-1 with TRBJ1-2. Input material: peripheral blood. The CDR3 here is CSANLQSYGYTF.